The sequence of this T cell receptor (beta chain) was determined in a study of blood T cell repertoires in COVID-19. The study drew participants aged about 18 to 90 years from approximately 23 US areas. In Cohort 3, a recovered donor had either two negative PCRs, clearance, or symptom resolution. Data came from immunoSEQ multiplex PCR; TCRdb stores just in-frame clones and leaves some out. The repertoire includes 220,000 or so clones, 84% of them detected once, and 5.5% to 7.5% sits in the top ten. Input material: PBMCs or T cells enriched from blood (not recorded which). This clonotype originated in a woman in her forties who had recovered from COVID-19.

In nucleotides, the CDR3 is TGTGCCTCCGCCCCCGACTATAGCAATCAGCCCCAGCATTTT. As protein: CASAPDYSNQPQHF. This chain connects TRBV27 to TRBJ1-5, with unresolved D. This CDR3 comprises 14 residues. Trimming stripped 11 bases from V and 0 bases from J, with 14 bases between. Germline-derived CDR1 and CDR2 are MNHEY and SMNVEV (reference sequence).